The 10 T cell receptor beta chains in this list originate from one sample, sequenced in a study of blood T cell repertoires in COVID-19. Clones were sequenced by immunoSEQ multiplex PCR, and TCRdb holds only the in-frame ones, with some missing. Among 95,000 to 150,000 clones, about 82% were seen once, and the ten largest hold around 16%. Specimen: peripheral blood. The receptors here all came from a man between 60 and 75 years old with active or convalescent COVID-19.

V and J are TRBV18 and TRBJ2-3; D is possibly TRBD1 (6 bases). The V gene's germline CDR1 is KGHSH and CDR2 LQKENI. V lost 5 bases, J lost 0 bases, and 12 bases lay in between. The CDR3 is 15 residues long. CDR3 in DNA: TGTGCCAGCTCAGAGCAAACAGGGAGCACAGATACGCAGTATTTT. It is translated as CASSEQTGSTDTQYF.

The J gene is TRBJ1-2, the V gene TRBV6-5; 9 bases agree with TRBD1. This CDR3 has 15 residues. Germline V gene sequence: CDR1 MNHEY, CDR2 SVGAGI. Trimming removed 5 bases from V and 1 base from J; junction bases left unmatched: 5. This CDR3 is CASSQDRGNNYGYTF. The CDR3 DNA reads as TGTGCCAGCAGTCAGGACAGGGGAAATAACTATGGCTACACCTTC.

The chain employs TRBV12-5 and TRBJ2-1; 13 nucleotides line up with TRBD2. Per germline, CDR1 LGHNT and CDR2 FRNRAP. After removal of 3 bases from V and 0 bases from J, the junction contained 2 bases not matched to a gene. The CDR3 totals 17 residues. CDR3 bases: TGTGCTAGTGGTTTACTAGCGGGAGGGGGCTCCTACAATGAGCAGTTCTTC. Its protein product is CASGLLAGGGSYNEQFF.

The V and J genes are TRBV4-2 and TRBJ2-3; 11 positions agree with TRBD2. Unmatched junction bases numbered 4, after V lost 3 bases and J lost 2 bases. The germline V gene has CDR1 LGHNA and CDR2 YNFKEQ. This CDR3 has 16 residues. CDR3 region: CASSQGTSGPTDTQYF. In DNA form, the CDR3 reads TGTGCCAGCAGCCAGGGGACTAGCGGCCCCACAGATACGCAGTATTTT.

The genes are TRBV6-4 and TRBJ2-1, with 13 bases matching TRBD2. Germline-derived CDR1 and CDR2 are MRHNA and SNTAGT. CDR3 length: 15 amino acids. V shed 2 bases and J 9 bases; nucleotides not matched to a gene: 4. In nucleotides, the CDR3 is TGTGCCAGCAGTGACAAAACTAGCGGGAGGGCTGAGCAGTTCTTC. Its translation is CASSDKTSGRAEQFF.

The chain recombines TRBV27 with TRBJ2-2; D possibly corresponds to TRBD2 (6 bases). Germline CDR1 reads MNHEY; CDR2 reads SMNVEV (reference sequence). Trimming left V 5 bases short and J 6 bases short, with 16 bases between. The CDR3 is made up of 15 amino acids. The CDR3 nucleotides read TGTGCCAGCAGTCCTGGGAGGTGGCGGGCCGGGGAGCTGTTTTTT. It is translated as CASSPGRWRAGELFF.

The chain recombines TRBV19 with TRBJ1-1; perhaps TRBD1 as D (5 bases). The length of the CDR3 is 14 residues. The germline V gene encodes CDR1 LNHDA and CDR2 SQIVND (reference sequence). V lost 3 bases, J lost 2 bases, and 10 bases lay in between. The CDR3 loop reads CASSIGRANTEAFF. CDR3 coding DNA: TGTGCCAGTAGTATTGGCAGGGCCAACACTGAAGCTTTCTTT.

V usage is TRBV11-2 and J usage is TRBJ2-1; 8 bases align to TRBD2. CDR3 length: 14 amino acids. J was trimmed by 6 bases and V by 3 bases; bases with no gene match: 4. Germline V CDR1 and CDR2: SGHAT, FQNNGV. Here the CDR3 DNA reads TGTGCCAGCAGCTTGACGGGGGGGCGCAATGAGCAGTTCTTC. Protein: CASSLTGGRNEQFF.

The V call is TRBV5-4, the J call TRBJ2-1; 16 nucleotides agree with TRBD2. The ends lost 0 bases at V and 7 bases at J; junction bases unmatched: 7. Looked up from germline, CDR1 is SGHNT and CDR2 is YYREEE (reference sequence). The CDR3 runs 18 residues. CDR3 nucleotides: TGTGCCAGCAGCTTGGAGGGACTAGCGGGAGGGCTTGGGAATGAGCAGTTCTTC. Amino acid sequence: CASSLEGLAGGLGNEQFF.

CDR3 residues: CASSPQGDFYGYTF. CDR3 sequence (DNA): TGTGCCAGCAGCCCACAGGGAGATTTCTATGGCTACACCTTC. V and J are TRBV9 and TRBJ1-2; weak D call: TRBD1 (6 bases). This CDR3 has 14 residues. Per the germline V gene, CDR1 is SGDLS and CDR2 is YYNGEE. V was clipped by 4 bases and J by 4 bases, with 14 bases between them.